The T cell receptor (beta chain) under discussion was sequenced for a study of T cell responses to AZD1222 COVID-19 vaccine. The study, taken as a whole, reports: Following two doses of AZD1222, Spike-specific TCR breadth and depth rose. Sampling captured repertoires only after the peak T cell response. Unmutated variant regions are reportedly the target of nearly half of TCRs that are spike-specific.

Profiling relied on immunoSEQ multiplex PCR, and the TCRdb table lists in-frame clones only, not all of them. In the table there are more than 30,000 clones, more than 85% of which are singletons. As concerns this clone: Its antigen remains unknown.

V lost 0 bases and J 6 bases, leaving 14 bases between the germline ends. The CDR3 length is 15 residues. Germline V gene lookup returns CDR1 LGHDT and CDR2 YNNKEL (reference sequence). This material consisted of peripheral blood, taken on day 0 of AZD1222 vaccination. This clonotype originated in an adult in good health. The chain is built from TRBV3-1 (or the pseudogene TRBV3-2) and TRBJ1-1; maybe TRBD1 (5 bases). In DNA, the CDR3 is TGTGCCAGCAGCCAAGATGGACGTCGGGGGGCTGAAGCTTTCTTT. Translation: CASSQDGRRGAEAFF.